One and the same sample provided the 8 T cell receptor beta chains below, sequenced in a study of graft-versus-host responses after intestinal transplantation. What these receptors recognize is not known. This table comes from immunoSEQ multiplex PCR, and its TCRdb copy is limited to in-frame clones, with some not included. The sample yields about 130,000 clones, around nine tenths seen once. The sample here was unstimulated CD4+ T cells sorted from spleen or lymph node cells, taken before intestinal transplant. The receptors come from a human donor who received an intestinal transplant.

The chain joins TRBV5-5 to TRBJ1-5; D perhaps matches TRBD1 (5 bases). Deletions cut 1 base from V and 15 bases from J, with 20 bases between. The CDR3 has 14 amino acids. CDR1 is SGHKS, CDR2 YYEKEE, per germline (reference sequence). The CDR3 DNA reads as TGTGCCAGCAGCTTGATCCCTGGGGGAGGCGTGAGGCATTTT. Translated: CASSLIPGGGVRHF.

The V gene is TRBV6-1, the J gene TRBJ1-1, with D possibly TRBD1 on 6 matching bases. Trimming stripped 2 bases from V and 5 bases from J, with 9 bases between. CDR3 length: 13 amino acids. The germline gives CDR1 MNHNS, CDR2 SASEGT. CDR3 DNA sequence: TGTGCCAGCAGTGAAAAGGGGGGTACTGAAGCTTTCTTT. This translates into CASSEKGGTEAFF.

The gene calls are TRBV27 and TRBJ2-5; D is tentatively TRBD1 or TRBD2 (5 bases each). The CDR3 consists of 15 residues. Trimming stripped 3 bases from V and 2 bases from J, with 13 bases between. Per germline, CDR1 MNHEY and CDR2 SMNVEV (reference sequence). CDR3 in DNA: TGTGCCAGCAGTTTGAGGGGCTGGGGGCAAGAGACCCAGTACTTC. Translated, it gives CASSLRGWGQETQYF.

The chain has TRBV2 and TRBJ1-5, with D tentatively TRBD1 (6 bases). This CDR3 contains 16 residues. Germline values: CDR1 SNHLY, CDR2 FYNNEI. V lost 6 bases to trimming and J lost 0 bases, with 15 bases between them. CDR3 sequence (DNA): TGTGCCAGCAGCGGCCAACAGGGTCTTAGCAATCAGCCCCAGCATTTT. It encodes CASSGQQGLSNQPQHF.

This clone occurred a few times. The V and J genes are TRBV2 and TRBJ2-5; D might be TRBD1 (6 bases). This CDR3 is 13 amino acids long. Germline CDR1 and CDR2: SNHLY and FYNNEI. Trimming took 3 bases from V and 5 from J, leaving 10 bases between them. This CDR3 is CASSDRGRETQYF. DNA for the CDR3: TGTGCCAGCAGTGACAGGGGTCGGGAGACCCAGTACTTC.

This chain connects TRBV18 to TRBJ1-2, with D unresolved. The CDR3 is made up of 14 amino acids. The V and J ends lost 4 bases and 0 bases respectively, with 9 bases between them. Per germline, CDR1 KGHSH and CDR2 LQKENI. This CDR3 is CASSRAQPNYGYTF. The CDR3 bases are TGTGCCAGCTCACGGGCCCAACCTAACTATGGCTACACCTTC.

V and J are TRBV15 and TRBJ1-2; D is unclear. In germline, CDR1 is LNHNV, CDR2 YYDKDF (reference sequence). Trimming took off 1 base at V and 7 bases at J, with 13 bases between the two ends. The CDR3 has 14 residues. The CDR3 loop reads CATSRVAGLGGYTF. The CDR3 coding sequence is TGTGCCACCAGCAGAGTAGCGGGGTTGGGTGGCTACACCTTC.

The chain employs TRBV11-2 and TRBJ2-3; 12 positions match TRBD2. This CDR3 contains 15 residues. Germline loops: CDR1 SGHAT, CDR2 FQNNGV. Trimming removed 3 bases from V and 5 bases from J; junction bases left unmatched: 3. In DNA, the CDR3 is TGTGCCAGCAGCTTCGGACTAGCGGGGATAGATACGCAGTATTTT. It encodes CASSFGLAGIDTQYF.